Listed here are 14 T cell receptor beta chains from one sample, sequenced in a study of T-cell memory formation after mild COVID-19. MiXCR, run by TCRdb on the 5' RACE reads, gives a single entry per CDR3 protein. Of 560,000 or so distinct CDR3 sequences in the sample, 15% to 20% were seen once. Sequencing input: PBMCs or a T cell subset sorted from them (not recorded which). Receptors originate from an adult woman who had mild COVID-19 (a few samples of this study predate the infection). Cell type and time point are not known.

The chain links TRBV30 to TRBJ2-7; D is unresolved. Trimming stripped 0 bases from V and 3 bases from J, with 15 bases between. CDR1 and CDR2 from the germline V gene are GTSNPN and SVGIG (reference sequence). This CDR3 contains 15 residues. This CDR3 reads CAWSVGNTHHYEQYF. CDR3 DNA sequence: TGTGCCTGGAGTGTAGGGAACACCCACCACTACGAGCAGTACTTC.

Many counts were recorded for this clonotype. The J gene is TRBJ2-3, the V gene TRBV30; TRBD2 aligns across 13 bases. After removal of 4 bases from V and 4 bases from J, the junction contained 11 bases not matched to a gene. The CDR3 has 17 residues. The germline gives CDR1 GTSNPN, CDR2 SVGIG (reference sequence). CDR3 region: CAWNHGLAGVKPDTQYF. CDR3 nucleotides: TGTGCCTGGAATCATGGACTAGCGGGAGTCAAACCAGATACGCAGTATTTT.

In this sample, this clonotype turned up a few times. The V gene is TRBV12-3 or TRBV12-4, the J gene TRBJ2-1; a possible D gene is TRBD2 (6 bases). V lost 5 bases and J lost 1, with 15 bases in between. The CDR3 loop spans 16 amino acids. The CDR3 bases are TGTGCCAGCAGTCCGCCGGGACTTCGATCCTACAATGAGCAGTTCTTC. Its protein product is CASSPPGLRSYNEQFF.

The J gene is TRBJ2-1, the V gene TRBV9; D is possibly TRBD2 (5 bases). CDR1 and CDR2 from the germline V gene are SGDLS and YYNGEE. This CDR3 is 14 amino acids long. Between the trimmed V and J ends, which lost 1 base and 8 bases, there was a span of 13 bases. CDR3 in DNA: TGTGCCAGCAGCGTAATCTCCGGGAAGGATGAGCAGTTCTTC. It encodes CASSVISGKDEQFF. The variable domain in full, completed from reference TRBV9 and TRBJ2-1, reads DSGVTQTPKHLITATGQRVTLRCSPRSGDLSVYWYQQSLDQGLQFLIQYYNGEERAKGNILERFSAQQFPDLHSELNLSSLELGDSALYFCASSVISGKDEQFFGPGTRLTVL.

The chain has TRBV29-1 and TRBJ2-3, with D perhaps TRBD2 (5 bases). Trimming cost V 8 bases and J 1 base, with 13 bases left between them. This CDR3 comprises 13 residues. Germline-derived CDR1 and CDR2 are SQVTM and ANQGSEA. The CDR3: CSQRSSGTDTQYF. CDR3 in DNA: TGCAGCCAGCGGTCAAGCGGCACAGATACGCAGTATTTT.

This clonotype has more than one count but fewer than ten. This sequence joins TRBV27 and TRBJ2-2; 9 bases agree with TRBD2. Germline CDR1 reads MNHEY; CDR2 reads SMNVEV (reference sequence). With V trimmed by 5 bases and J by 6 bases, 10 bases remained unmatched. The CDR3 length is 16 residues. CDR3 coding DNA: TGTGCCAGCAGTCGTAAAGGGACTAGCAAGGCCGGGGAGCTGTTTTTT. It codes for CASSRKGTSKAGELFF.

The rearrangement joins TRBV24-1 to TRBJ2-1; 7 bases match TRBD1. The trim removed 4 bases at V and 6 bases at J, leaving 17 bases unmatched. This CDR3 has 18 amino acids. Germline loops: CDR1 KGHDR, CDR2 SFDVKD. The DNA for the CDR3 is TGTGCCACCAGTGACCCACCAAGCCACAGGGGTACCTCCAATGAGCAGTTCTTC. This codes for CATSDPPSHRGTSNEQFF.

This clonotype was counted only a few times. The chain has TRBV20-1 and TRBJ2-5; 10 bases line up with TRBD2. The CDR3 is made up of 15 amino acids. Germline assignment: CDR1 DFQATT and CDR2 SNEGSKA (reference sequence). Trimming cost V 4 bases and J 4 bases; bases outside gene matches: 9. CDR3: CSAITGTSARETQYF. The CDR3 nucleotides are TGCAGTGCTATAACCGGGACTAGCGCCCGAGAGACCCAGTACTTC.

This clonotype was detected only a few times. This chain connects TRBV12-3 or TRBV12-4 to TRBJ2-7, with no clear D. The length of the CDR3 is 17 residues. Trimming took off 6 bases at V and 2 bases at J, with 23 bases between the two ends. CDR3: CASSTTLYTSRTYEQYF. As DNA, the CDR3 is TGTGCCAGCAGCACGACTCTTTACACCTCCCGTACCTACGAGCAGTACTTC.

In this sample, this clonotype turned up many times. The V and J genes are TRBV12-3 or TRBV12-4 and TRBJ2-1, with 10 positions matching TRBD2. Trimming removed 3 bases from V and 8 bases from J; junction bases left unmatched: 10. The CDR3 spans 16 residues. The chain's CDR3 is CASSLRAGGPRDEQFF. DNA of the CDR3: TGTGCCAGCAGTTTGAGAGCGGGGGGGCCGAGGGATGAGCAGTTCTTC.

The gene calls are TRBV4-1 and TRBJ1-5, with D possibly matching TRBD1 (5 bases). Germline CDR1 and CDR2: MGHRA and YSYEKL. This CDR3 spans 16 amino acids. Trimming stripped 3 bases from V and 4 bases from J, with 16 bases between. In DNA, the CDR3 is TGCGCCAGCAGCCATCTAAAGGGGCCCCGGAATCAGCCCCAGCATTTT. This gives the protein CASSHLKGPRNQPQHF.

This clonotype showed up just a few times. This chain connects TRBV7-8 to TRBJ2-5; tentatively, D is TRBD1 (6 bases). V shed 1 base and J shed 0 bases, with 12 bases lying between them. Germline assignment: CDR1 SGHVS and CDR2 FQNEAQ. There are 16 residues in the CDR3. The CDR3 sequence is CASSLDLTGHQETQYF. CDR3 in DNA: TGTGCCAGCAGCTTAGATCTCACAGGGCACCAAGAGACCCAGTACTTC. The full variable domain, with the rest looked up from reference TRBV7-8 and TRBJ2-5, is GAGVSQSPRYKVAKRGQDVALRCDPISGHVSLFWYQQALGQGPEFLTYFQNEAQLDKSGLPSDRFFAERPEGSVSTLKIQRTQQEDSAVYLCASSLDLTGHQETQYFGPGTRLLVL.

V usage is TRBV25-1 and J usage is TRBJ2-1; D is uncertain. The CDR3 spans 13 residues. Looked up from germline, CDR1 is MGHDK and CDR2 is SYGVNS. V gave up 6 bases and J gave up 8 bases, with 14 bases separating them. For the CDR3, the DNA is TGTGCCAGCAGGGATCCTAAAGTCGATGAGCAGTTCTTC. Translation: CASRDPKVDEQFF.

This clonotype was detected a few times. The chain has TRBV7-9 and TRBJ1-5, with no clear D. Trimming left V 5 bases short and J 6 bases short, with 17 bases between. Germline V gene lookup returns CDR1 SEHNR and CDR2 FQNEAQ (reference sequence). The length of the CDR3 is 15 residues. The DNA for the CDR3 is TGTGCCAGCAGCCAAAGCGGTGAGGGAAGTCAGCCCCAGCATTTT. Amino acid sequence: CASSQSGEGSQPQHF.